This is a list of T cell receptor beta chains from one sample in a study of blood T cell repertoires in COVID-19. The data were produced by immunoSEQ multiplex PCR, yet TCRdb's version contains in-frame clones alone and is incomplete. This table holds over 250,000 clones, 88% found once. The material sequenced was PBMCs or T cells enriched from blood (not recorded which). The receptors stem from a woman between 25 and 40 years old who had recovered from COVID-19. CDR3s include the opening cysteine and the closing phenylalanine or tryptophan. A D gene is named only where the DNA matches it firmly. Some rows mark clone size as missing; the rest say once, few, many or name a class of expanded clone.

.,.,TRBV4-1,TRBJ2-3,TGCGCCAGCAGCCAAGGGGCGCGGGTGGATACGCAGTATTTT,CASSQGARVDTQYF
TRBD1,.,TRBV11-2,TRBJ2-1,TGTGCCAGCAGCCCGGACAGGGGCCTATTCAATGAGCAGTTCTTC,CASSPDRGLFNEQFF
TRBD2,.,TRBV27,TRBJ2-7,TGTGCCAGCAGTTCCCTCCTACTAGCGGGTGCTTCCTACGAGCAGTACTTC,CASSSLLLAGASYEQYF
.,.,TRBV7-3,TRBJ2-1,TGTGCCAGCAGCTTTTTCGACGGCGGGGTTCAGTTCTTC,CASSFFDGGVQFF
.,once,TRBV19,TRBJ1-5,TGTGCCAGTAGTATATCGGACAGTAGCAATCAGCCCCAGCATTTT,CASSISDSSNQPQHF
.,.,TRBV6-5,TRBJ1-4,TGTGCCAGCAGTTACCAAAGACAGGTCTTGAAACTGTTTTTT,CASSYQRQVLKLFF
TRBD2,.,TRBV5-1,TRBJ2-3,TGCGCCAGCAGCTTCCCCATATCTGGACTAGCGGCCGAGACAGATACGCAGTATTTT,CASSFPISGLAAETDTQYF
TRBD2,.,TRBV28,TRBJ2-2,TGTGCCAGCAGTTTAGAGTTGGCGGGAGGGCCTGGGGAGCTGTTTTTT,CASSLELAGGPGELFF
.,.,TRBV4-1,TRBJ1-1,TGCGCCACAGCGGGACTAGGAGCTGAAGCTTTCTTT,CATAGLGAEAFF
.,.,TRBV5-1,TRBJ2-5,TGCGCCAGCAGCACGGCAGGGTCGGAGACCCAGTACTTC,CASSTAGSETQYF
.,.,TRBV7-9,TRBJ1-2,TGTGCCAGCAGCCCCTATAGCAGCGGCCTTCGCTACACCTTC,CASSPYSSGLRYTF
.,.,TRBV28,TRBJ2-5,TGTGCCAGCAGTTTAAATAGCGAAGAGACCCAGTACTTC,CASSLNSEETQYF
.,.,TRBV2,TRBJ1-1,TGTGCCAGCAGCGGTTTCAACGAGTACACTGAAGCTTTCTTT,CASSGFNEYTEAFF
TRBD2,few,TRBV27,TRBJ2-7,TGTGCCAGCAACCGTCCCCTAGCGGGGGGGACCTACGAGCAGTACTTC,CASNRPLAGGTYEQYF
TRBD1,.,TRBV10-3,TRBJ1-1,TGTGCCATCTGCGGGACAGCGAACACTGAAGCTTTCTTT,CAICGTANTEAFF
.,.,TRBV7-2,TRBJ1-6,TGTGCCAGCAGCTTACTTAGTCATAATTCACCCCTCCACTTT,CASSLLSHNSPLHF
.,.,TRBV9,TRBJ1-1,TGTGCCAGCAGCGTAGGTGTCACGGGGTATAACACTGAAGCTTTCTTT,CASSVGVTGYNTEAFF
.,.,TRBV4-3,TRBJ2-7,TGCGCCAGCAGCCAAGTTCGCCGAGCCAACTACGAGCAGTACTTC,CASSQVRRANYEQYF
TRBD1,.,TRBV5-1,TRBJ1-1,TGCGCCAGCGACAGGGACGGGAACACTGAAGCTTTCTTT,CASDRDGNTEAFF
TRBD1,.,TRBV7-6,TRBJ2-5,TGTGCCAGCAGCAAAGGGACAGGGTCGAAAGAGACCCAGTACTTC,CASSKGTGSKETQYF
.,.,TRBV23-1,TRBJ1-1,TGCGCCAGCAGCCCGGACACTGAAGCTTTCTTT,CASSPDTEAFF
.,.,TRBV27,TRBJ1-1,TGTGCCAGCAGTCCCCCCCGTAGGGGTAGGAGGGACACTGAAGCTTTCTTT,CASSPPRRGRRDTEAFF
.,.,TRBV18,TRBJ2-7,TGTGCCAGCTCACCTATAGGGGACGAGCAGTACTTC,CASSPIGDEQYF
.,.,TRBV27,TRBJ1-5,TGTGCCAGCAGCCCTACAGTGTATAGCAATCAGCCCCAGCATTTT,CASSPTVYSNQPQHF
.,.,TRBV7-9,TRBJ2-7,TGTGCCAGCAGCACAATACAGACGTACAGCTCCTACGAGCAGTACTTC,CASSTIQTYSSYEQYF
.,many,TRBV11-2,TRBJ2-2,TGTGCCAGCGCCGTAGGAGCGCACACCGGGGAGCTGTTTTTT,CASAVGAHTGELFF
.,once,TRBV7-9,TRBJ2-3,TGTGCCAGCAGCTTAGCGGTAGCTCCGATCACAGATACGCAGTATTTT,CASSLAVAPITDTQYF